This TCR beta chain is from a study of hypomethylating agent response in myelodysplastic syndrome (dated by TCRdb to 2020 to 2022). For the wider study: Patients were treated with the hypomethylating agents azacitidine (most of the 11) or decitabine (3 of 11). The cohort was composed of fewer than 10 male and 2 female myelodysplastic syndrome patients. Patients had a mean age of approximately 67 +/- 5.9 years, and a diploid cytogenetic profile was the most common. TET2 was the most frequent mutation, present in about 50% of the 11 patients. About 5 patients did not respond, whereas about 6 responded with either complete response or hematologic improvement. Response was defined as complete response or hematologic improvement, and patients who met neither criterion were classified as non-responders. What the research found in general, with its limitations: Only about a dozen patients were analyzed, making the cohort small. Responders more often showed novel clonotypes emerging, while non-responders displayed more contracted clonotypes after treatment. No significant change in richness, rarefaction diversity or clonality was detected after hypomethylating agent treatment, either across all patients or within response groups. Healthy control donors were not age-matched to MDS patients, which could have impacted the MDS versus healthy comparison. Possible recognition of novel MDS antigens by the shared GLIPH2 clusters was not confirmed, and experimental validation of that possible recognition is needed.

T-cell subsets were not sorted, so the analysis was performed on bulk bone marrow. Bone marrow from over 10 myelodysplastic syndrome patients was immunosequenced for TCR beta CDR3 regions before and after hypomethylating agent therapy. For longitudinal repertoire tracking, a baseline bone marrow plus two to three bone marrows at different post-treatment timepoints were contributed by each patient. Genomic DNA was extracted from whole bone marrow, and quality was checked by TapeStation, NanoDrop OneC and PicoGreen assays. About this clone itself: No cognate antigen has been identified for it. Per-nucleotide qualities are absent, and no much larger clonotype sits a single base away.

V loses 1 base of germline sequence and J loses 5 bases, and the interval between the two ends is 16 bases. The germline V gene (reference sequence) sets CDR1 to SGHKS and CDR2 to YYEKEE. From cysteine to phenylalanine, the CDR3 is 15 amino acids long. The entry retains the CDR3 DNA only, 45 bases that are in frame from base 1. The library was built by means of the immunoSEQ multiplex PCR assay. Each sample was run at survey resolution as two replicates of about 200 ng apiece, for a total of 400 ng of DNA. Rearranged TCRB sequences in genomic DNA were detected with the hsTCRB kit using multiplex PCR primers targeting V and J genes. The first PCR used the QIAGEN Multiplex PCR Kit for 30 to 40 cycles to amplify the CDR3 region. Sample barcodes and Illumina adapters were attached to each replicate during a second PCR lasting around 8 cycles. Pooled libraries were quantified using a QuantStudio 6 and the KAPA library quantification kit. Approximately 16 pM of pooled libraries was sequenced on an Illumina MiSeq using 156-cycle single-end reads plus a 15-cycle index read. From the authors' description of their analysis: VDJdb annotation flagged approximately 1.8% of under 200,000 unique clonotypes as previously reported viral-epitope-specific. Raw reads were processed by the immunoSEQ Data Assistant and immunoSEQ Analyzer into normalized, annotated TCRB repertoires. BioAnalyzer and version 0.6.5 of the immunarch R package were the tools used for clonotype analysis. Before richness was estimated, every repertoire was downsampled to match the clone count of the smallest repertoire. Clonotypes were classified as expanded, contracted or novel by Fisher's exact tests, with novel defined as zero frequency before treatment. Significantly changed CDR3 beta sequences were clustered with GLIPH2 at simulation_depth=1000 and kmer_min_depth=3, and CDR3s shorter than five residues were left out. Entries here come from immuneACCESS through TCRdb and include only in-frame sequences with V and J called. Some clones fail to appear in such tables; in the studies checked, an unresolved V gene covers under half of the shortfall, and the cause of the remainder is unknown. That table gives V, J and clone size, and the DNA gave D and trimming. The sample table holds 1,500 to 2,500 clones, of which 86% were seen once. Of the sample, 20% to 25% falls within the top ten clones.

Sequenced here: bone marrow, sampled before or after starting hypomethylating agent treatment for myelodysplastic syndrome (not recorded which). This receptor was identified in a human donor with myelodysplastic syndrome. This sequence uses TRBV5-5 and TRBJ2-7; TRBD2 is a possible D gene, resting on 6 matching bases. The DNA sequence is as follows: TGTGCCAGCAGCTTGAGCGCGGGACGGGCCCACGAGCAGTACTTC. Its protein reads: CASSLSAGRAHEQYF.